This passage covers 4 T cell receptor beta chains from one sample sequenced in a study of blood T cell repertoires in COVID-19 (TCRdb year 2020). Library generation was performed with the immunoSEQ multiplex PCR assay. The immuneACCESS repertoire file appears here via TCRdb, limited to in-frame rearrangements. These files lack a portion of the clones; in checked studies, under half of the deficit traces to unresolved V genes, and the cause of the others is not known. For this sample the table gives 200,000 to 300,000 clones, of which around 85% were detected only once. 5.5% to 8% of the sample is in the top ten clones. Sequenced: peripheral blood. Receptor source: a man in his 60s with acute or convalescent COVID-19.

This clone was found once. The rearrangement joins TRBV27 to TRBJ1-1; D is uncertain. The CDR3 contains 13 residues. Germline assignment: CDR1 MNHEY and CDR2 SMNVEV (reference sequence). Trimming pared 5 bases from V and 0 bases from J, leaving 7 bases between. CDR3 nucleotides: TGTGCCAGCAGTCTAACGATGAACACTGAAGCTTTCTTT. Protein product: CASSLTMNTEAFF.

V usage is TRBV2 and J usage is TRBJ1-1; 8 nucleotides line up with TRBD1. The germline V gene has CDR1 SNHLY and CDR2 FYNNEI. V lost 6 bases to trimming and J lost 1 base; unmatched junction nucleotides: 1. This CDR3 contains 13 residues. CDR3 coding DNA: TGTGCCAGCAGGGGACAGGCGAACACTGAAGCTTTCTTT. This gives the protein CASRGQANTEAFF.

The chain carries TRBV11-3 and TRBJ2-3; 7 bases fit TRBD2. With V trimmed by 11 bases and J by 6 bases, 14 bases remained unmatched. The V gene's germline CDR1 is SGHNT and CDR2 YENEEA. The CDR3 sequence is 14 residues long. The CDR3 DNA reads TGTGCCGGGTCCGGGAGGCCCTCCCCGGATACGCAGTATTTT. Its translation: CAGSGRPSPDTQYF. The complete variable domain, with remaining parts taken from reference TRBV11-3 and TRBJ2-3, reads EAGVVQSPRYKIIEKKQPVAFWCNPISGHNTLYWYLQNLGQGPELLIRYENEEAVDDSQLPKDRFSAERLKGVDSTLKIQPAELGDSAVYLCAGSGRPSPDTQYFGPGTRLTVL.

The V and J genes are TRBV10-3 and TRBJ1-3; 11 nucleotides align to TRBD1. This CDR3 region has 16 residues. The ends lost 7 bases at V and 0 bases at J; junction bases unmatched: 5. Germline V gene lookup returns CDR1 ENHRY and CDR2 SYGVKD. CDR3 in DNA: TGTGCCATCAAAGGACAGGGGGCCTTCTCTGGAAACACCATATATTTT. Translated, it gives CAIKGQGAFSGNTIYF.